This paragraph reports one T cell receptor (beta chain). Data came from immunoSEQ multiplex PCR; TCRdb stores just in-frame clones and leaves some out. The sample yields roughly 150,000 clones, around 80% seen once. Germline assignment: CDR1 MGHDK and CDR2 SYGVNS. V was clipped by 3 bases and J by 5 bases, with 13 bases between them. The CDR3 has 14 residues. These data come from a study of blood T cell repertoires in COVID-19. Study-wide background: Samples taken during acute and convalescent COVID-19 were collected in the United States, Italy and Spain.

Membership in each cohort depended on participant-reported clinical history. The clonotype originates from a man aged 70-80 years who had been exposed to COVID-19. Specimen: PBMCs or T cells enriched from blood (not recorded which). The rearrangement links TRBV25-1 to TRBJ2-5, with D perhaps TRBD2 (7 bases). The CDR3 DNA reads TGTGCCAGCAGTGACGGGGGGCGCGGGGAGACCCAGTACTTC. Amino acids: CASSDGGRGETQYF.